Each of the 8 T cell receptor beta chains below was sequenced from the same sample in a study of T cell responses to AZD1222 COVID-19 vaccine (dated by TCRdb to about 2021). The label giving this sample's time point can be read as: baseline before first vaccination. The protocol used for the library was the immunoSEQ multiplex PCR assay. TCRdb provides this immuneACCESS table in a form limited to in-frame rearrangements. Some clones are lacking; in checked studies, under half of them reflect an unresolved V gene, and why the rest are absent is not known. The sample includes under 130,000 clones, with 88% observed a single time. Around 9.1% of the sample is held by the ten biggest clonotypes. The sequencing used peripheral blood, collected on day 0 of AZD1222 vaccination. The source is an adult in good health.

V and J are TRBV7-9 and TRBJ1-3, with a possible D match to TRBD1 (6 bases). CDR1 and CDR2 from the germline V gene are SEHNR and FQNEAQ (reference sequence). V was clipped by 5 bases and J by 3 bases, with 14 bases between them. The CDR3 loop spans 15 amino acids. The CDR3 bases are TGTGCCAGCAGCCCGTTGGGGGGCGGTGGAAACACCATATATTTT. Translated: CASSPLGGGGNTIYF.

The gene calls are TRBV15 and TRBJ2-3; 9 bases fit TRBD2. J gave up 3 bases and V 2 bases, and 6 bases lay outside the gene matches. Germline CDR1 and CDR2: LNHNV and YYDKDF (reference sequence). This CDR3 contains 16 residues. CDR3 in amino acids: CATSRLPGLATDTQYF. The CDR3 DNA sequence: TGTGCCACCAGCAGACTACCGGGACTAGCAACAGATACGCAGTATTTT.

The chain carries TRBV19 and TRBJ2-1, with 11 bases matching TRBD2. Unmatched junction bases numbered 4, after V lost 1 base and J lost 8 bases. In germline, CDR1 is LNHDA, CDR2 SQIVND (reference sequence). This CDR3 region has 15 residues. For the CDR3, the DNA is TGTGCCAGTAGTATAGTAGCGGGAGGGCAGGATGAGCAGTTCTTC. It translates to CASSIVAGGQDEQFF. The full variable domain, in which reference TRBV19 and TRBJ2-1 provide the parts outside the CDR3, is DGGITQSPKYLFRKEGQNVTLSCEQNLNHDAMYWYRQDPGQGLRLIYYSQIVNDFQKGDIAEGYSVSREKKESFPLTVTSAQKNPTAFYLCASSIVAGGQDEQFFGPGTRLTVL.

This clone was detected once. The chain links TRBV6-5 to TRBJ2-3; D uncertain. Germline CDR1 and CDR2: MNHEY and SVGAGI. Deletions cut 0 bases from V and 2 bases from J, with 6 bases between. The length of the CDR3 is 14 residues. The CDR3 spells CASSYSHYTDTQYF. The CDR3 bases are TGTGCCAGCAGTTACTCCCACTACACAGATACGCAGTATTTT.

This clone was detected only a few times. The V and J genes are TRBV24-1 and TRBJ2-1; 11 nucleotides align to TRBD1. This CDR3 region has 13 residues. Trimming cost V 9 bases and J 3 bases; bases outside gene matches: 0. CDR1 is KGHDR and CDR2 is SFDVKD in the germline V gene. The CDR3 is CATGTGGYNEQFF. The CDR3 DNA reads TGTGCCACCGGGACAGGGGGCTACAATGAGCAGTTCTTC.

This chain connects TRBV29-1 to TRBJ1-5; possible D gene TRBD1, 5 bases. This CDR3 contains 14 residues. Trimming stripped 5 bases from V and 4 bases from J, with 15 bases between. CDR1 and CDR2 from the germline V gene are SQVTM and ANQGSEA. CDR3 sequence (DNA): TGCAGCGTTTGGGACCGCACTCAAAATCAGCCCCAGCATTTT. Protein product: CSVWDRTQNQPQHF.

This rearrangement joins TRBV9 to TRBJ1-1; TRBD1 is a possible D gene (5 bases). Germline V gene sequence: CDR1 SGDLS, CDR2 YYNGEE. This CDR3 is 14 amino acids long. Trimming pared 5 bases from V and 0 bases from J, leaving 11 bases between. CDR3 coding DNA: TGTGCCAGCAGTACAACAGGTATGAACACTGAAGCTTTCTTT. Protein product: CASSTTGMNTEAFF.

This chain connects TRBV6-5 to TRBJ2-7; D perhaps matches TRBD1 (6 bases). Trimming cost V 6 bases and J 4 bases, with 19 bases left between them. The CDR3 is 15 amino acids. The V gene's germline CDR1 is MNHEY and CDR2 SVGAGI. The CDR3 reads CASSPDWTVIYEQYF. CDR3 bases: TGTGCCAGCAGCCCGGACTGGACAGTTATTTACGAGCAGTACTTC.